This T cell receptor (beta chain) was sequenced during a study of blood T cells in healthy people across ages. Regarding the study as a whole: Per million T cells, TCR beta diversity dropped about linearly as age rose. Researchers deemed the diversity estimates from one million T cells underestimates.

Germline CDR1 SGHKS, CDR2 YYEKEE (reference sequence). This CDR3 has 15 residues. Deletions cut 5 bases from V and 3 bases from J, with 15 bases between. This clonotype showed up just a few times. The target antigen is unknown. Together with a sample-barcoded 5' primer, a J-beta primer mix was included in a second PCR lasting about 6 to 11 cycles. From the 5' RACE reads, TCRdb called clonotypes with MiXCR, one entry per CDR3 protein. The sample has approximately 690,000 distinct CDR3 sequences, around 54% seen once; the top ten hold approximately 40%. The V call is TRBV5-5, the J call TRBJ2-1; D might be TRBD1 or TRBD2, each matching 6 bases. The specimen sequenced was blood. The receptor was derived from a man in his sixties in good health. In DNA, the CDR3 is TGTGCCAGCAGGGGGGGCACAGGGTTCTACAATGAGCAGTTCTTC. Residues: CASRGGTGFYNEQFF.